The source of this T cell receptor beta chain is a study of control samples from healthy donors and cancer patients. Method: immunoSEQ multiplex PCR; TCRdb's copy keeps in-frame clones and lacks some. The data hold about 160,000 clones, with 85% to 95% observed a single time. This CDR3 spans 14 amino acids. Trimming removed 0 bases from V and 0 bases from J, with 5 bases in between. Germline-derived CDR1 and CDR2 are MNHEY and SMNVEV (reference sequence). This receptor was obtained from a woman aged 60 to 75 in good health. Sequenced: blood. The chain recombines TRBV27 with TRBJ1-1; unclear D gene. In DNA form, the CDR3 reads TGTGCCAGCAGTTTATCGGGTATGAACACTGAAGCTTTCTTT. Residues: CASSLSGMNTEAFF.